This T cell receptor beta chain was sequenced in a study of shared clonotypes between healthy human individuals. Study-level findings and limits: Richness estimates generally favored naive over memory subsets.

Assay: immunoSEQ multiplex PCR; the TCRdb copy retains only in-frame clones and omits some. Altogether over a million clones are present, roughly 96% being singletons, with the ten largest covering about 1%. The CDR3 length is 16 residues. Trimming removed 0 bases from V and 2 bases from J, with 11 bases in between. Germline CDR1 SGHRS, CDR2 YFSETQ. As regards this clone: Its target is not known. Other DNA sequences of this sample code for an identical CDR3.

The chain couples TRBV5-1 to TRBJ2-2; TRBD1 might be the D (5 bases). Material for sequencing was naive CD4+ T cells sorted from blood. Subset in this sample: CD45RA+ positively selected. This clonotype was sampled from a man aged 30 to 39 in good health. This CDR3 reads CASSLGPRVNTGELFF. As DNA, the CDR3 is TGCGCCAGCAGCTTGGGTCCCAGGGTTAACACCGGGGAGCTGTTTTTT.